This T cell receptor beta chain was observed in a study of blood T cell repertoires in COVID-19. Study information: COVID-19 samples, acute and convalescent, were from the United States, Italy and Spain.

CDR1 is ENHRY and CDR2 is SYGVKD in the germline V gene. V dropped 2 bases and J dropped 2; count of bases not matched to a gene: 17. This CDR3 region has 21 residues. In the source study's methods: Amplification with reference gene primers provided the estimates of nucleated cell counts. The assay was immunoSEQ multiplex PCR, and TCRdb's table has in-frame clones only and misses some. Clone size and V and J calls were adopted from that table, with D and trimming inferred from the DNA. The sample holds about 280,000 clones, around nine tenths seen once. The chain recombines TRBV10-3 with TRBJ1-6; TRBD1 agrees at 8 bases. The source of this sequence is a man in his forties with active or convalescent COVID-19. Sequences were obtained from peripheral blood. CDR3 bases: TGTGCCATCAGTGAGCCCCCACCGGGACAGGCCTCACGAGCCTATAATTCACCCCTCCACTTT. It is translated as CAISEPPPGQASRAYNSPLHF.